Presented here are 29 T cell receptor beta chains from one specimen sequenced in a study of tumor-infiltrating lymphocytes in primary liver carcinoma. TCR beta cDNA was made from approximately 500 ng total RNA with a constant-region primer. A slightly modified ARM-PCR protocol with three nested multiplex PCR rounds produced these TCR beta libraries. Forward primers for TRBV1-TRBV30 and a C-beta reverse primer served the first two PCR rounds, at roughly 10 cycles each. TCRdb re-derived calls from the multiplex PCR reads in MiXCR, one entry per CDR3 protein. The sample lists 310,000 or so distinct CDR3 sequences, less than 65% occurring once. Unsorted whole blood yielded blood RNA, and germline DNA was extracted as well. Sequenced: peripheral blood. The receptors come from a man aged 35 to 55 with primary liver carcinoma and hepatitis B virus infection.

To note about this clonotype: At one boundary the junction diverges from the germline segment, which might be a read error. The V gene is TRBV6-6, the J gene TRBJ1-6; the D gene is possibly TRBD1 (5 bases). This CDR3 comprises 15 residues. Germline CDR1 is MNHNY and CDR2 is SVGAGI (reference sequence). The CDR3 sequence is CASSERDGHNSPLHF. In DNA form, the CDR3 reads TGTGCCAGCAGTGAACGGGACGGCCATAATTCACCCCTACACTTT.

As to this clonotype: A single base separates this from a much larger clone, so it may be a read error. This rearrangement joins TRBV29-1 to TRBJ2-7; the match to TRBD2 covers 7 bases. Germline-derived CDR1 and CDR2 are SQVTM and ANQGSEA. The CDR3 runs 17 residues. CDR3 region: CRAVGLGLVGLAYEQYF. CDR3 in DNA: TGCAGAGCTGTGGGGCTAGGCTTGGTAGGACTAGCCTACGAGCAGTACTTC.

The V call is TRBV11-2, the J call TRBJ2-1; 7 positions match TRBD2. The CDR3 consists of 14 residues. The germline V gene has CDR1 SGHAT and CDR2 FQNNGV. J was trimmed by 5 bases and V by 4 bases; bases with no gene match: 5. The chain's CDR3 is CASSSVLANNEQFF. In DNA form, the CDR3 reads TGTGCCAGCAGCTCAGTACTAGCGAACAATGAGCAGTTCTTC.

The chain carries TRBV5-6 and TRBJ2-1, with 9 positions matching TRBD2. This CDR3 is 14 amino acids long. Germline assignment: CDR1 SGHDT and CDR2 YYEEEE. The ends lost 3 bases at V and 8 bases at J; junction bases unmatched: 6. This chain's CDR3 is CASSSLAGRDEQFF. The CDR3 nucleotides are TGTGCCAGCAGCTCCCTAGCGGGACGGGATGAGCAGTTCTTC.

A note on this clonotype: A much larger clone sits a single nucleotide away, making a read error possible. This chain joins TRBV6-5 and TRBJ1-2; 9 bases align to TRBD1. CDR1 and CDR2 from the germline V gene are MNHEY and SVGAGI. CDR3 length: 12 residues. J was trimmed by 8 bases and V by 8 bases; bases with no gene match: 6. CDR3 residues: CASGGTGQGYTF. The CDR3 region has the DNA TGTGCCAGCGGGGGGACAGGGCAGGGCTACACCTTC.

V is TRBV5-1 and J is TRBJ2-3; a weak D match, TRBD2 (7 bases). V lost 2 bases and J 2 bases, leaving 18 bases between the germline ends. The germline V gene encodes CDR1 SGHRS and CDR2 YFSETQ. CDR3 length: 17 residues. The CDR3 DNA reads TGCGCCAGCAGCTTTCTTCGAGGGAGGGGGGACACAGATACGCAGTATTTT. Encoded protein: CASSFLRGRGDTDTQYF.

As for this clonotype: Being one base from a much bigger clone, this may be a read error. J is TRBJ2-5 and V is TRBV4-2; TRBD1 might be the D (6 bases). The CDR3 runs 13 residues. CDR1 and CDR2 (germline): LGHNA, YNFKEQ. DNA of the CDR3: TGTGTCAGCAGCCTAGGGGGTGGGGAGACCCAGTACTTC. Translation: CVSSLGGGETQYF.

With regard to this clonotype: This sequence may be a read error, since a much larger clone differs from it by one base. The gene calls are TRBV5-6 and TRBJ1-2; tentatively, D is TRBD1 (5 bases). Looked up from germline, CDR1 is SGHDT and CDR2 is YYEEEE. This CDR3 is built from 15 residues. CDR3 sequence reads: CVSSLIGTDLYGYTF. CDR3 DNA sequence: TGTGTCAGCAGCTTGATCGGGACGGACCTCTATGGCTACACCTTC.

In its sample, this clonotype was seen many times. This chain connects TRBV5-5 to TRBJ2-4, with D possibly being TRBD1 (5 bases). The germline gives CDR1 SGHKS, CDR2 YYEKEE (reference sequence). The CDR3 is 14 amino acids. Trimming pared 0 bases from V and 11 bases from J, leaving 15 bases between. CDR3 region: CASSLDWGASLQYF. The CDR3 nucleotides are TGTGCCAGCAGCTTGGATTGGGGCGCCTCGCTTCAGTACTTC.

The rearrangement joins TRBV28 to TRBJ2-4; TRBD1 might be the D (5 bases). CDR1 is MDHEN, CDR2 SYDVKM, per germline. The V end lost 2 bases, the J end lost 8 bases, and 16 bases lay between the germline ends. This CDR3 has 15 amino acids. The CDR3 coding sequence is TGTGCCAGCAGTTTAACCAGGGATGATGGGGACATTCAGTACTTC. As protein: CASSLTRDDGDIQYF. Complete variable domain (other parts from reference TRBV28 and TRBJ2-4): DVKVTQSSRYLVKRTGEKVFLECVQDMDHENMFWYRQDPGLGLRLIYFSYDVKMKEKGDIPEGYSVSREKKERFSLILESASTNQTSMYLCASSLTRDDGDIQYFGAGTRLSVL.

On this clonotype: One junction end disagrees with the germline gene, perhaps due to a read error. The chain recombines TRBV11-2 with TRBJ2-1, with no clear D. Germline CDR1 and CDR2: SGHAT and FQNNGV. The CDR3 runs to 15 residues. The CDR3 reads CASSLDGPSTSELFF. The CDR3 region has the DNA TGTGCCAGCAGCCTAGATGGGCCCAGCACTTCTGAGCTGTTCTTC.

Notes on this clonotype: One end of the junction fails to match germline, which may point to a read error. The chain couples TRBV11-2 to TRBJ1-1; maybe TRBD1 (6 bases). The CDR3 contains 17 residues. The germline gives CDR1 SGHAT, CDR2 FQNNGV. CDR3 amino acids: CANSHRVSQGSNTEAFF. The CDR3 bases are TGTGCCAACAGCCACCGGGTCTCACAGGGTAGTAACACTGAAGCTTTCTTT. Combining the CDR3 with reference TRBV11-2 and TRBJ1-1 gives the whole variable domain EAGVAQSPRYKIIEKRQSVAFWCNPISGHATLYWYQQILGQGPKLLIQFQNNGVVDDSQLPKDRFSAERLKGVDSTLKIQPAKLEDSAVYLCANSHRVSQGSNTEAFFGQGTRLTVV.

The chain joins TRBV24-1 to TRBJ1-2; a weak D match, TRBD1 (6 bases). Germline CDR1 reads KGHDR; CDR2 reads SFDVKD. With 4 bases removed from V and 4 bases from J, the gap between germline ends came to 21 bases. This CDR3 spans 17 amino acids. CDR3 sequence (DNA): TGTGCCACCAGTGAGGGGGGCGCCGGAGTCCTTTCCTATGGCTACACCTTC. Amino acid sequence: CATSEGGAGVLSYGYTF.

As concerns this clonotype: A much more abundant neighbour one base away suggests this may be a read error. CDR3 nucleotides: TGTGCCAGCAGGACGCACGGGCGCAGCGATGCTTTCTTT. It specifies CASRTHGRSDAFF. J is TRBJ1-1 and V is TRBV12-3 or TRBV12-4; D is uncertain. CDR3 length: 13 amino acids. The germline V and J ends were trimmed by 6 bases and 11 bases, with 19 bases remaining between them.

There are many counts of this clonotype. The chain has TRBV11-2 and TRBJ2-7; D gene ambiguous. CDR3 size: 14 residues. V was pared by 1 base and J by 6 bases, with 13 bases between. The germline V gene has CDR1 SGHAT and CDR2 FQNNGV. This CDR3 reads CASSLVSSRAEQYF. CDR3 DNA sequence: TGTGCCAGCAGCTTAGTTTCCTCTAGGGCCGAGCAGTACTTC.

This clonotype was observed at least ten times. The CDR3, as DNA: TGCGCCAGCAGCCAAGCTGATCTGTCCTACGAGCAGTACTTC. The encoded protein is CASSQADLSYEQYF. The V and J genes are TRBV4-1 and TRBJ2-7, with D unresolved. CDR1 and CDR2 (germline): MGHRA, YSYEKL. V lost 1 base to trimming and J lost 1 base, with 8 bases between them. The CDR3 totals 14 residues.

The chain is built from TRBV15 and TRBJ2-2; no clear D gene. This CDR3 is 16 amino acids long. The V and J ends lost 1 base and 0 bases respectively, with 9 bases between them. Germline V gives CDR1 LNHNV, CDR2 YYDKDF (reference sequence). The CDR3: CATSRGGQANTGELFF. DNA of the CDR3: TGTGCCACCAGCAGAGGAGGTCAAGCGAACACCGGGGAGCTGTTTTTT.

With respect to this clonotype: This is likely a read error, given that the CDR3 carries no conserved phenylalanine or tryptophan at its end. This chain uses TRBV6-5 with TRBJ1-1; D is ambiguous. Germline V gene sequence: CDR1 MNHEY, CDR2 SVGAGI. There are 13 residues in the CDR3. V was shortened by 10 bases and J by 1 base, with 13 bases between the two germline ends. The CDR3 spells CANSRRWNTEAFS. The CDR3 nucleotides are TGTGCCAACAGCCGCAGGTGGAACACTGAAGCTTTCTCT.

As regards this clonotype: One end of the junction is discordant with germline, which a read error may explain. Here the CDR3 reads CVSSETNSGANVLTF. The CDR3 DNA follows: TGTGTCAGCAGTGAAACCAACTCTGGGGCCAACGTCCTGACTTTC. The chain combines TRBV6-1 with TRBJ2-6; D gene ambiguous. Germline CDR1 MNHNS, CDR2 SASEGT. The length of the CDR3 is 15 residues.

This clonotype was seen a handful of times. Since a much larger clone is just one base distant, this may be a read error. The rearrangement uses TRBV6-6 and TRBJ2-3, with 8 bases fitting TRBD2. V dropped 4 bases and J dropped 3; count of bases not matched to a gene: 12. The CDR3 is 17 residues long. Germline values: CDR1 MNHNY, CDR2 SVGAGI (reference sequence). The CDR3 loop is CASSFGGGLVGTDTQYF. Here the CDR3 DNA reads TGTGCCAGCAGTTTTGGGGGGGGACTAGTGGGAACAGATACGCAGTATTTT.

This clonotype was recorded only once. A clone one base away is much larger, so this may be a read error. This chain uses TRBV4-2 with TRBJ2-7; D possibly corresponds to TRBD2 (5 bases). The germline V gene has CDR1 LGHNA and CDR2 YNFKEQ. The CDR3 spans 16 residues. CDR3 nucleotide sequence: TGCGCCAGCAGCCAAGATGAATATAGCGAGGCCTACGAGCAGTACTTC. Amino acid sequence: CASSQDEYSEAYEQYF.

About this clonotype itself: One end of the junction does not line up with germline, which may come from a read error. CDR3 coding DNA: TGTGCCAGCAGCTTCGAGGGTTGGGCCGGGGAGCTGCTTTTT. It specifies CASSFEGWAGELLF. The V call is TRBV11-2, the J call TRBJ2-2, with D tentatively TRBD2 (5 bases). The CDR3 extends over 14 amino acids. Germline lookup yields CDR1 SGHAT and CDR2 FQNNGV.

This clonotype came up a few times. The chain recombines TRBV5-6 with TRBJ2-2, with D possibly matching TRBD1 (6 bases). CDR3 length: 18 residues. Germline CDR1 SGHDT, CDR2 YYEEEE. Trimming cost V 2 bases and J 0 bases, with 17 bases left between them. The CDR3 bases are TGTGCCAGCAGCTTCCGGTTTGGAAACAGGGCGAACACCGGGGAGCTGTTTTTT. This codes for CASSFRFGNRANTGELFF.

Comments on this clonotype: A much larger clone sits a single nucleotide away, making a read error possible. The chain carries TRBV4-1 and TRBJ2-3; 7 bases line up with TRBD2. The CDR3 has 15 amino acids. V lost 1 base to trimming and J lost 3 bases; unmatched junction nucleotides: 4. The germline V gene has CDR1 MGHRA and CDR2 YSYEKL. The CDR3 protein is CASSQGGEGTDTQYF. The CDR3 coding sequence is TGCGCCAGCAGCCAAGGGGGGGAGGGGACAGATACGCAGTATTTT.

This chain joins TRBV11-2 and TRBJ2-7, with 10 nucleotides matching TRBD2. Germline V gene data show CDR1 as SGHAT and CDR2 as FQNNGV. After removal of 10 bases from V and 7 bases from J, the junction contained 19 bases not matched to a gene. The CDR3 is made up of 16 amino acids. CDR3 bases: TGTGCCACCGGGGAGGGGTTCCTAGCGGGAGTAGAGGAGCAGTACTTC. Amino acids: CATGEGFLAGVEEQYF.

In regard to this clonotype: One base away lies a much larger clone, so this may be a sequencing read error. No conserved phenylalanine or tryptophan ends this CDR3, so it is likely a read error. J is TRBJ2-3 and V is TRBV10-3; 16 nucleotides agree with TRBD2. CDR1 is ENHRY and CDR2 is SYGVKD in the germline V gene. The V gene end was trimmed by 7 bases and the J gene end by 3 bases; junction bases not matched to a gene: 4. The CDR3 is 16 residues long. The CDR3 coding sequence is TGTGCCATCACCTCGGGACTAGCGGGAGGGACAGATACGCAGTATTCT. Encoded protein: CAITSGLAGGTDTQYS.

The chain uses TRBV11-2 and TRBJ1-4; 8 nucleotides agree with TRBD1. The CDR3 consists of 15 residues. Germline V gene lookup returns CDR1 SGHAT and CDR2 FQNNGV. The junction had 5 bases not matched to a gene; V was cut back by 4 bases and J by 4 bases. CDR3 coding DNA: TGTGCCAGCAGCTCCCAGGGGGCAAGTAATGAAAAACTGTTTTTT. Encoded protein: CASSSQGASNEKLFF. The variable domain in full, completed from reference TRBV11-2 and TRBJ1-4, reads EAGVAQSPRYKIIEKRQSVAFWCNPISGHATLYWYQQILGQGPKLLIQFQNNGVVDDSQLPKDRFSAERLKGVDSTLKIQPAKLEDSAVYLCASSSQGASNEKLFFGSGTQLSVL.

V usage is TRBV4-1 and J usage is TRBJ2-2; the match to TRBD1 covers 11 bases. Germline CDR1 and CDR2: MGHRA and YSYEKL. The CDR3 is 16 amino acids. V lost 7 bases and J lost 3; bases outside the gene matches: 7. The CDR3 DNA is TGCGCCAGCAACGATCTGGACAGGGGGCACACCGGGGAGCTGTTTTTT. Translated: CASNDLDRGHTGELFF.

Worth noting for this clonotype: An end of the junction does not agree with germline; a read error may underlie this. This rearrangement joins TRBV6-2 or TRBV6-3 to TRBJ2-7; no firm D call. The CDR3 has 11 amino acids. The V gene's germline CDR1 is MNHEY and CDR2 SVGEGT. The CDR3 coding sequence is TGTGCCAGCAATTACATCCACGAGCAGTACTTC. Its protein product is CASNYIHEQYF.